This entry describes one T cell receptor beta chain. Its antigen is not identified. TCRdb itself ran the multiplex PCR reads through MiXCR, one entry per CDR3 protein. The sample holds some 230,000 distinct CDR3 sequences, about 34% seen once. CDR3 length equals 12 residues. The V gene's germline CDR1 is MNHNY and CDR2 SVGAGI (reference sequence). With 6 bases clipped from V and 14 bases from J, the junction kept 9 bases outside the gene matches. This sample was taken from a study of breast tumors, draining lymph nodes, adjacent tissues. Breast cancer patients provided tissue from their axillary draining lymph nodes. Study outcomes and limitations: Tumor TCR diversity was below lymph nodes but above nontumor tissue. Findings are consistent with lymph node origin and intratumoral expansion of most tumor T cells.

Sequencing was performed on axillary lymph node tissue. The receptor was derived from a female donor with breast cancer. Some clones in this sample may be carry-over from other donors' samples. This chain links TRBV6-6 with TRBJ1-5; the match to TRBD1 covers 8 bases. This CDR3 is CASSAQGAYEHF. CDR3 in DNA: TGTGCCAGCAGCGCCCAGGGGGCCTACGAGCATTTT.